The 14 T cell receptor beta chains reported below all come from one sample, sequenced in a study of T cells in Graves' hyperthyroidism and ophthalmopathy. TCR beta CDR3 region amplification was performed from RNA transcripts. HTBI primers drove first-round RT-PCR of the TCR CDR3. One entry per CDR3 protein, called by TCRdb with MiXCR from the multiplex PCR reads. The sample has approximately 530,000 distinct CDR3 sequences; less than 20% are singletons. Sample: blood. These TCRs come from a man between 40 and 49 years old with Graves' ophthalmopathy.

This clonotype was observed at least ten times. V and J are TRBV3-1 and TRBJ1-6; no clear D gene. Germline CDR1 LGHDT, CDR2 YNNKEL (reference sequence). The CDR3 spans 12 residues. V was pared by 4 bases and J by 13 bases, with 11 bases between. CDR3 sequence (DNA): TGTGCCAGCAGCCTAAATACCGGGCCCCTCCACTTT. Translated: CASSLNTGPLHF.

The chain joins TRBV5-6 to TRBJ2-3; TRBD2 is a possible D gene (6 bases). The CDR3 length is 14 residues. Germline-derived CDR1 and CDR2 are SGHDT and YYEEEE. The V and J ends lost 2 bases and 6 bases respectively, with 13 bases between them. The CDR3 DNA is TGTGCCAGCAGCTTCGGGACTTATATCGATACGCAGTATTTT. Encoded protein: CASSFGTYIDTQYF.

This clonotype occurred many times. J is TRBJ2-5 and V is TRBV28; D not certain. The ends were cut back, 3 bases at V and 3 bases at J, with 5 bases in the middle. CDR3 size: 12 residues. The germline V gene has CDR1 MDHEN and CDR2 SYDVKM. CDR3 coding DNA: TGTGCCAGCAGTTTGCAGGAAGAGACCCAGTACTTC. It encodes CASSLQEETQYF.

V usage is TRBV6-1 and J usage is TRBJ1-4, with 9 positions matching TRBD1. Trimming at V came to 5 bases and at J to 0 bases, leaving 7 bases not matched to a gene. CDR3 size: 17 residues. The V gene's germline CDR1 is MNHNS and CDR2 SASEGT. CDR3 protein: CASSFGTGLATNEKLFF. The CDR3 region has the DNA TGTGCCAGCAGTTTCGGGACAGGGCTTGCAACTAATGAAAAACTGTTTTTT.

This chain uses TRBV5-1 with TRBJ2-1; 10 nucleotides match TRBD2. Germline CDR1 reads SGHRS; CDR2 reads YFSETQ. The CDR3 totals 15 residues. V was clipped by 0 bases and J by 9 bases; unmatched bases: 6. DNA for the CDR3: TGCGCCAGCAGCTTGGGGGCGTTAGCGGGGGGTGAGCAGTTCTTC. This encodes CASSLGALAGGEQFF.

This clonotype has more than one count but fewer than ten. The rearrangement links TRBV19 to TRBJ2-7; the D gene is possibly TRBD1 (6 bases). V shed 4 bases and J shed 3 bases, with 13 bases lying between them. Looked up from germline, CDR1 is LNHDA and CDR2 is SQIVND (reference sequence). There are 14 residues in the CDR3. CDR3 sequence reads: CASSRDKTFYEQYF. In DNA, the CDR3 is TGTGCCAGTAGTAGGGACAAGACATTCTACGAGCAGTACTTC.

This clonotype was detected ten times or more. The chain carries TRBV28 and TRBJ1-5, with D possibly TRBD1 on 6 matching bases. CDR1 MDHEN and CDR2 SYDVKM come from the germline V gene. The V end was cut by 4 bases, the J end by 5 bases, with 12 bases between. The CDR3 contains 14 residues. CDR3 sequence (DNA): TGTGCCAGCAGTTCTGGACAGAGGGATCAGCCCCAGCATTTT. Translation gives CASSSGQRDQPQHF.

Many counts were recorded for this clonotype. CDR3 loop: CASSSSLGTSPYEQYF. The CDR3 nucleotides read TGTGCCAGCAGCTCCTCCCTCGGGACTAGCCCCTACGAGCAGTACTTC. J is TRBJ2-7 and V is TRBV7-2; 9 bases are shared with TRBD2. The length of the CDR3 is 16 residues. The germline gives CDR1 SGHTA, CDR2 FQGNSA. V lost 4 bases and J lost 2; bases outside the gene matches: 9.

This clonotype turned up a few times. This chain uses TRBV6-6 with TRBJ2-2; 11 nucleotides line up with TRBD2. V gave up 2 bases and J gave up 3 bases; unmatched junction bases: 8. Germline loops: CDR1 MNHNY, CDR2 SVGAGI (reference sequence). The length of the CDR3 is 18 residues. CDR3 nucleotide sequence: TGTGCCAGCAGTTACCGCATTCTAGCGGGAGGACACACCGGGGAGCTGTTTTTT. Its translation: CASSYRILAGGHTGELFF.

The CDR3 region has the DNA TGCGCCAGCAGCTTGACGGCGGGGGGCACCAATGAGCAGTTCTTC. Translated: CASSLTAGGTNEQFF. This chain connects TRBV5-1 to TRBJ2-1, with TRBD2 matching over 8 bases. The CDR3 length is 15 residues. The V gene end was trimmed by 1 base and the J gene end by 6 bases; junction bases not matched to a gene: 6. Germline values: CDR1 SGHRS, CDR2 YFSETQ.

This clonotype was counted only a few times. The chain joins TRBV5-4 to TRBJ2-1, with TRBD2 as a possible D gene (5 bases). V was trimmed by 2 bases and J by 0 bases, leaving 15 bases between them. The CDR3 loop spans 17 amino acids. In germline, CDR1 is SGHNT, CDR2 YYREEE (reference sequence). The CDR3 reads CASSFLARAASYNEQFF. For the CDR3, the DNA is TGTGCCAGCAGCTTTTTAGCACGAGCGGCCTCCTACAATGAGCAGTTCTTC.

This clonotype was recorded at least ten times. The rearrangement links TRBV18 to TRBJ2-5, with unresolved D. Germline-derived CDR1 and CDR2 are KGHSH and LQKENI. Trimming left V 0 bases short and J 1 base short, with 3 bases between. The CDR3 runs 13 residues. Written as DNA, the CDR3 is TGTGCCAGCTCACCACCGTCCCAAGAGACCCAGTACTTC. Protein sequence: CASSPPSQETQYF.

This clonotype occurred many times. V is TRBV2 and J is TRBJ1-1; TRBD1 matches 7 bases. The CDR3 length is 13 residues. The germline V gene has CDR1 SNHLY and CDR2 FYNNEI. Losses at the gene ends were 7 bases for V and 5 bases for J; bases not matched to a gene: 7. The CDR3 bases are TGTGCCAGCAACGGGGACAGCCGAACTGAAGCTTTCTTT. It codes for CASNGDSRTEAFF.

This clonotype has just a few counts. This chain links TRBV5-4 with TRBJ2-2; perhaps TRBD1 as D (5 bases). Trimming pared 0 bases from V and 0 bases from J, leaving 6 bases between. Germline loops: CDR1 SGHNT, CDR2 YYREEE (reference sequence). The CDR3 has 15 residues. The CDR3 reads CASSLEQANTGELFF. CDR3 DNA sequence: TGTGCCAGCAGCTTGGAACAGGCGAACACCGGGGAGCTGTTTTTT.